The sequence of this T cell receptor beta chain was determined in a study of cytotoxic CD8 clonotypes in ibrutinib-treated CLL. Study overall: Responses comprised about 24 partial and 2 complete; at median around 67 months, approximately 15 remained remitted and roughly 12 progressed.

TCRdb's copy holds only in-frame clones and misses some; the assay was immunoSEQ multiplex PCR. The table records approximately 150,000 clones, 70% to 85% of them present only once. Genomic DNA in an amount of around 2.2 micrograms was extracted from cryopreserved PBMCs and used for the preparation of TCR beta libraries. V shed 3 bases and J shed 3 bases, with 8 bases lying between them. Germline V lookup: CDR1 SNHLY, CDR2 FYNNEI. The CDR3 covers 13 residues. Source: PBMCs, taken after 24 months of ibrutinib treatment. The receptor was derived from a human donor with chronic lymphocytic leukemia. The gene calls are TRBV2 and TRBJ1-1, with a weak D call TRBD1 (6 bases). Here the CDR3 DNA reads TGTGCCAGCAGTGACAGGGGTTACACTGAAGCTTTCTTT. Amino acid sequence: CASSDRGYTEAFF.